These T cell receptor beta chains were read from a single sample in a study of OX40 agonist ivuxolimab in advanced cancers. Libraries were prepared by immunoSEQ multiplex PCR; TCRdb keeps only in-frame clonotypes and omits some of them. The top ten hold 0.76% of the sample, which has fewer than 90,000 clones, 80% to 90% seen once. The material sequenced was CD4+ or CD8+ T cells sorted from blood, taken in a trial of the OX40 agonist ivuxolimab. The receptor set was obtained from an adult with an advanced solid tumor such as melanoma, head and neck, liver or kidney cancer. The CDR3 runs from the conserved cysteine through the conserved F or W. A D gene is named only where the DNA matches it firmly. Expanded clones are given a class, and other clones once, few, many or no size at all.

abundance	v_gene	d_gene	j_gene	CDR3nt	CDR3aa
.	TRBV6-6	.	TRBJ1-5	TGTGCCAGCATTCCCCGGGGATATAGCAATCAGCCCCAGCATTTT	CASIPRGYSNQPQHF
once	TRBV5-5	.	TRBJ1-2	TGTGCCAGCAGCTTGGACTCCCTGAGAGGCTACACCTTC	CASSLDSLRGYTF
.	TRBV29-1	TRBD2	TRBJ2-1	TGCAGCGCCTGGGATGTTGGACTAGCGGGGGGGATGTTCTTC	CSAWDVGLAGGMFF
.	TRBV18	.	TRBJ2-2	TGTGCCAGCTCACTACGGGATACCACCGGGGAGCTGTTTTTT	CASSLRDTTGELFF
few	TRBV19	.	TRBJ2-3	TGTGCCAGTAACCCCAGAACCCTGGGCACAGATACGCAGTATTTT	CASNPRTLGTDTQYF
.	TRBV7-3	TRBD2	TRBJ2-1	TGTGCCAGCAGCCCCCCAGCAGGAGCGGGGGAAAGAAATGAGCAGTTCTTC	CASSPPAGAGERNEQFF
.	TRBV11-1	.	TRBJ2-5	TGTGCCAGCAGCTTTACAGGTGCGGGGGAGACCCAGTACTTC	CASSFTGAGETQYF
.	TRBV20-1	.	TRBJ2-7	TGCAGTGCTCTAAGCTACGAGCAGTACTTC	CSALSYEQYF
.	TRBV28	.	TRBJ2-4	TGTGCCAGCAGACTGGGCAGCCAACAAAACATTCAGTACTTC	CASRLGSQQNIQYF
.	TRBV29-1	.	TRBJ2-3	TGCAGCGTTGAGGGACGGACGGGCAGTGGAGATACGCAGTATTTT	CSVEGRTGSGDTQYF
.	TRBV4-1	TRBD1	TRBJ2-7	TGCGCCAGCAGCCAGGGCCGGGACAGGGGGCGGGAGCAGTACTTC	CASSQGRDRGREQYF
.	TRBV30	.	TRBJ2-7	TGTGCCTGGAGCTCCCCTCCTCTACGGGGGATACAGGGGTACGAGCAGTACTTC	CAWSSPPLRGIQGYEQYF
.	TRBV2	.	TRBJ2-7	TGTGCCAGCAAGTCAGGAGGAAACTCCTACGAGCAGTACTTC	CASKSGGNSYEQYF
.	TRBV5-4	TRBD1	TRBJ2-5	TGTGCCAGCAGATGGGACAGGGAAGAGACCCAGTACTTC	CASRWDREETQYF
.	TRBV7-2	.	TRBJ2-7	TGTGCCAGCAGCTTAACCCGAAGCGAGCAGTACTTC	CASSLTRSEQYF
.	TRBV30	.	TRBJ2-5	TGTGCCTGGAAGCCCCGAGGGCGGGAGACCCAGTACTTC	CAWKPRGRETQYF
.	TRBV5-6	.	TRBJ1-1	TGTGCCAGCGCAAGGGGACGGACACAGGCTTTCTTT	CASARGRTQAFF
once	TRBV7-2	.	TRBJ1-1	TGTGCCAGCAGCCAGTTGGTGGGGGGACTGACTGAAGCTTTCTTT	CASSQLVGGLTEAFF
.	TRBV19	TRBD1	TRBJ1-2	TGTGCCAGTACTCCGGGACAGGGCCCTTATGGCTACACCTTC	CASTPGQGPYGYTF
.	TRBV29-1	.	TRBJ1-2	TGCAGCGCTGGTATGCAGGGCGGCTACACCTTC	CSAGMQGGYTF
.	TRBV18	.	TRBJ1-2	TGTGCCAGCTCACCCGCCCCCGCCGGAGGGTTGGGCTATGGCTACACCTTC	CASSPAPAGGLGYGYTF
.	TRBV6-6	TRBD2	TRBJ2-7	TGTGCCAGCAGCTTACTAGCGTACGAGCAGTACTTC	CASSLLAYEQYF
.	TRBV28	.	TRBJ2-3	TGTGCCAGCAGTTTCCAGTATACGCAGTATTTT	CASSFQYTQYF
.	TRBV19	TRBD2	TRBJ2-1	TGTGCCAGTAGTAAGGGGACTAGCGGGAGAGGGGTGAACAATGAGCAGTTCTTC	CASSKGTSGRGVNNEQFF